This T cell receptor (beta chain) comes out of a study of brain T cells in children with intractable seizures. Regarding the study as a whole: Absence of clones before surgery may stem from lower sequencing depth.

A word on this clone: The antigen is not known. Other DNA sequences in the same sample also yield this CDR3.

Per the germline V gene, CDR1 is SGDLS and CDR2 is YYNGEE. This CDR3 spans 13 amino acids. V lost 0 bases and J 2 bases, leaving 5 bases between the germline ends. Documented time point: blood from clinic visit 5 months post-surgery; TSC patient then seizure free. The sequenced cases were selected for having the highest brain T cell transcript signatures. Patients received at least one anti-epileptic drug before surgery. The method was immunoSEQ multiplex PCR; TCRdb's version includes in-frame clones alone and lacks a portion of them. The data contain about 350,000 clones, over 90% of them singletons.

The chain links TRBV9 to TRBJ1-2; D remains ambiguous. The material sequenced was peripheral blood, taken roughly 5 months after surgery. The sequence derives from a boy under three years old with tuberous sclerosis and intractable seizures. CDR3 bases: TGTGCCAGCAGCGTAGTGGGGAACTATGGCTACACCTTC. Encoded protein: CASSVVGNYGYTF.